This T cell receptor beta chain was captured in a study of T cell repertoires in cytomegalovirus infection. Across the whole study: Public signatures in TCR beta pointed to CMV infection and matching HLA type. General study findings and limits: CMV-specific TCR beta clonotypes restricted by HLA-C were the ones dominating the ex vivo response.

The V gene lost 6 bases and the J gene lost 4 bases, with 15 bases spanning the gap. The length of the CDR3 is 14 residues. Notes on this clonotype: Its antigen is unknown.

TCRdb independently ran MiXCR on the reads; one entry per CDR3 protein. The sample records 270,000 or so distinct CDR3 sequences, more than 15% being singletons. This clonotype was sampled from a human donor in good health (CMV status not recorded). Some clones in this sample may be carry-over from other donors' samples. The rearrangement links TRBV12-3 or TRBV12-4 to TRBJ1-1; D uncertain. Specimen: CD8+ T cells from PBMCs. The CDR3 region has the DNA TGTGCCAGCAGCGTAGTAACGGTACTCACTGAAGCTTTCTTT. It yields the protein CASSVVTVLTEAFF.